This T cell receptor beta chain was identified during a study of shared clonotypes between healthy human individuals. Study-wide results and caveats: In contrast to clonotypes shared by all four donors, non-shared clonotypes had lower generation probabilities. Sharing across four donors was highest in naive CD4 (roughly 5%) and lowest in memory CD8 (roughly 0.4%).

Several immunoSEQ 96-well plates shared each subset's DNA, each plate a replicate. The data were produced by immunoSEQ multiplex PCR, yet TCRdb's version contains in-frame clones alone and is incomplete. This table has roughly 2.2 million clones, over 90% appearing once. With V trimmed by 5 bases and J by 6 bases, 3 bases remained unmatched. Germline V gives CDR1 SQVTM, CDR2 ANQGSEA. This CDR3 contains 12 residues. In regard to this clone: The antigen is undetermined.

The receptor was derived from a man between 18 and 29 years old in good health. Some clones in this sample may be carry-over from other donors' samples. The sequencing sample was made of naive CD4+ T cells from PBMCs. Noted subset: CD45RA+ positively selected. The chain is built from TRBV29-1 and TRBJ2-7, with 11 bases identical to TRBD2. CDR3 nucleotide sequence: TGCAGCGTTCTAGCGGGAGGACTCGAGCAGTACTTC. This codes for CSVLAGGLEQYF.